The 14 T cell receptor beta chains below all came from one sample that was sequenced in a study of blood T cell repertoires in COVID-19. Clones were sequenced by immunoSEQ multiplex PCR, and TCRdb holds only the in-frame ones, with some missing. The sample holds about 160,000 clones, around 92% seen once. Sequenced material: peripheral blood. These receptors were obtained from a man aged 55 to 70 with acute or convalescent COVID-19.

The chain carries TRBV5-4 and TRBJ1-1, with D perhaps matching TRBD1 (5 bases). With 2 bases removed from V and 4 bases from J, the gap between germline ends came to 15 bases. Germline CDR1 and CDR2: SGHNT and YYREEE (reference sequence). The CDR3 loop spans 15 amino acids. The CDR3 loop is CASSLPQGGGTEAFF. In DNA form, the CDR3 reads TGTGCCAGCAGCTTACCTCAGGGAGGTGGCACTGAAGCTTTCTTT.

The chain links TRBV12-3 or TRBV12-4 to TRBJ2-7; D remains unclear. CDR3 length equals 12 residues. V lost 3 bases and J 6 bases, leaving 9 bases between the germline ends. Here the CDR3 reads CASSFVFGEQYF. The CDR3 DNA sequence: TGTGCCAGCAGTTTCGTCTTCGGCGAGCAGTACTTC.

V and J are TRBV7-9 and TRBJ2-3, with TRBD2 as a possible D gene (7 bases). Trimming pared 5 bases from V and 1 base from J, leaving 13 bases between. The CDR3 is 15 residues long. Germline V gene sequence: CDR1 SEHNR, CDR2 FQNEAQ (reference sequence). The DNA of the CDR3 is TGTGCCAGCAGCCCGGGGGGCCGAGGCACAGATACGCAGTATTTT. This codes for CASSPGGRGTDTQYF.

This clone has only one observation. CDR3 bases: TGTGCCAGCAGCCCCAGCGTTCCACTAGACCCGAGCTATGGCTACACCTTC. Amino acids: CASSPSVPLDPSYGYTF. The chain is built from TRBV7-8 and TRBJ1-2; D is unresolved. V was clipped by 5 bases and J by 4 bases, with 23 bases between them. The CDR3 contains 17 residues. Germline CDR1 SGHVS, CDR2 FQNEAQ.

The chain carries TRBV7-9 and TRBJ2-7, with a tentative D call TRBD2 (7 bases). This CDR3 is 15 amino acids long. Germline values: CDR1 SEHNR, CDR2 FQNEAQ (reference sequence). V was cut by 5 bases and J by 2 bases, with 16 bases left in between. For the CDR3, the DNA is TGTGCCAGCAGCGCCGGGGGGCCCAACACCTACGAGCAGTACTTC. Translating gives CASSAGGPNTYEQYF.

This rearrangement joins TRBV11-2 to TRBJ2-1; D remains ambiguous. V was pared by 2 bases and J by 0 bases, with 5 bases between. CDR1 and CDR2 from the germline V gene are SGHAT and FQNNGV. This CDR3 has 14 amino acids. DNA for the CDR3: TGTGCCAGCAGCTTATCCAACTCCTACAATGAGCAGTTCTTC. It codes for CASSLSNSYNEQFF.

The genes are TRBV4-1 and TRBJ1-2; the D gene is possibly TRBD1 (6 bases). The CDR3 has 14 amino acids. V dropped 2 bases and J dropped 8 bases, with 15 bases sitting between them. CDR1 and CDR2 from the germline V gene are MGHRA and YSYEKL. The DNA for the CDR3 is TGCGCCAGCAGCCAAACTAGCGGGGGCGACGGCTACACCTTC. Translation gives CASSQTSGGDGYTF.

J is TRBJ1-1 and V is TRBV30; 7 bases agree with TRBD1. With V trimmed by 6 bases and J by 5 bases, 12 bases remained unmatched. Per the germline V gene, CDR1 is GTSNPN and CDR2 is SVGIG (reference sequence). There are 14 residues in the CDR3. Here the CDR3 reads CACLLVTGSTEAFF. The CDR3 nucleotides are TGTGCCTGCCTACTAGTGACAGGGTCGACTGAAGCTTTCTTT.

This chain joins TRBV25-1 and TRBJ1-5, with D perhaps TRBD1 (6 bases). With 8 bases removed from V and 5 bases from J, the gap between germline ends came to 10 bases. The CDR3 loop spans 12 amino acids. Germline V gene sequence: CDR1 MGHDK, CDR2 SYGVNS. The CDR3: CASGEGDQPQHF. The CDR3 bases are TGTGCCAGCGGGGAGGGGGATCAGCCCCAGCATTTT. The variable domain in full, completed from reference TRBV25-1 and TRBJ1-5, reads EADIYQTPRYLVIGTGKKITLECSQTMGHDKMYWYQQDPGMELHLIHYSYGVNSTEKGDLSSESTVSRIRTEHFPLTLESARPSHTSQYLCASGEGDQPQHFGDGTRLSIL.

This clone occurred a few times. CDR3 region: CAISEGQAQETQYF. Written as DNA, the CDR3 is TGTGCCATCAGTGAGGGACAGGCCCAAGAGACCCAGTACTTC. The V and J genes are TRBV10-3 and TRBJ2-5; 7 bases fit TRBD1. The germline CDR1 and CDR2 sequences are ENHRY and SYGVKD. The CDR3 has 14 amino acids. Trimming took 2 bases from V and 1 from J; bases not matched to a gene: 1.

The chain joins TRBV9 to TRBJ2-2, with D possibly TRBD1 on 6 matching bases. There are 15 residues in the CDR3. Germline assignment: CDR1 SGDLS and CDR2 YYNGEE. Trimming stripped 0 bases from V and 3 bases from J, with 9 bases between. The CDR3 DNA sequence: TGTGCCAGCAGCGTAGACAGGGTCGACACCGGGGAGCTGTTTTTT. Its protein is CASSVDRVDTGELFF.

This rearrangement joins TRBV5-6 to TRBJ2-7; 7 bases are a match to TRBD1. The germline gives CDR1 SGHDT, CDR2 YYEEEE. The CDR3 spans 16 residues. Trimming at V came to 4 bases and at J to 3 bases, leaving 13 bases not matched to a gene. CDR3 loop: CASSRLNFRDSYEQYF. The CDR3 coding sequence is TGTGCCAGCAGCCGACTTAACTTCCGGGACAGCTACGAGCAGTACTTC.

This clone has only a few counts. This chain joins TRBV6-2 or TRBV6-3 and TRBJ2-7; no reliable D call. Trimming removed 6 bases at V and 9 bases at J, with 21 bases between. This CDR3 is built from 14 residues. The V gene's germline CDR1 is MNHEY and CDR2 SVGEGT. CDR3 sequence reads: CASSWAATLNGQYF. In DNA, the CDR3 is TGTGCCAGCAGCTGGGCCGCAACGCTAAACGGGCAGTACTTC.

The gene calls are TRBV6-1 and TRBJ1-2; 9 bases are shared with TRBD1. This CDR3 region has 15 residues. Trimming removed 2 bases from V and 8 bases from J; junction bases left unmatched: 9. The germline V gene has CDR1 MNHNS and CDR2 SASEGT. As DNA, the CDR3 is TGTGCCAGCAGTGAACTAGGGACAGGGCTGAACGGCTACACCTTC. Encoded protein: CASSELGTGLNGYTF.